This T cell receptor beta chain was recorded in a study of shared clonotypes between healthy human individuals. Study-wide points: Naive CD4 clonotypes were shared across a handful of donors at around 5.4%.

Details on this clone: Its target is not known.

Libraries were prepared by immunoSEQ multiplex PCR; TCRdb keeps only in-frame clonotypes and omits some of them. The table lists around 1.4 million clones, approximately 98.5% of them singletons. Germline CDR1 MGHRA, CDR2 YSYEKL. The CDR3 totals 15 residues. V lost 1 base, J lost 4 bases, and 2 bases stayed unmatched. The origin of this receptor is a man under 40 in good health. V is TRBV4-1 and J is TRBJ2-1; the match to TRBD2 covers 9 bases. The sample consisted of naive CD4+ T cells sorted from blood. As for subset: CD45RA+ positively selected. For the CDR3, the DNA is TGCGCCAGCAGCCAAGTCGGACTAGCGTACAATGAGCAGTTCTTC. It codes for CASSQVGLAYNEQFF.